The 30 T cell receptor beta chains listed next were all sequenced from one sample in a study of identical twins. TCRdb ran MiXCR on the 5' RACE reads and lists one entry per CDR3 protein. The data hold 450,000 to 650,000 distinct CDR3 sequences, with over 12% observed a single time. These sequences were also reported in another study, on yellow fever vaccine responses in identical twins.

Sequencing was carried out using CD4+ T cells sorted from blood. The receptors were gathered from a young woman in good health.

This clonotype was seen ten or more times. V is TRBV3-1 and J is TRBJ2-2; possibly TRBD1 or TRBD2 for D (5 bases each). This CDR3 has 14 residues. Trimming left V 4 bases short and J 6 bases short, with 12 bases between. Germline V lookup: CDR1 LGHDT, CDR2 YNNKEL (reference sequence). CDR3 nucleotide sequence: TGTGCCAGCAGCCTTATACAGGAGGCCGGGGAGCTGTTTTTT. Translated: CASSLIQEAGELFF.

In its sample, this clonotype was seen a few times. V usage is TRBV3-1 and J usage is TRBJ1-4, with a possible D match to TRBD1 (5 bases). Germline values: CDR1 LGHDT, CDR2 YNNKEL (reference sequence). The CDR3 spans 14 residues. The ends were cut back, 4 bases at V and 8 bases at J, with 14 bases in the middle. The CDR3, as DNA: TGTGCCAGCAGCCCTGGGACCTCGGGAGAAAAACTGTTTTTT. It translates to CASSPGTSGEKLFF.

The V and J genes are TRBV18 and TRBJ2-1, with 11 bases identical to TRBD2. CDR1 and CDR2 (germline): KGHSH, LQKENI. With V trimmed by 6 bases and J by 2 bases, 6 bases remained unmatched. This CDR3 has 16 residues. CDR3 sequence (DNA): TGTGCCAGCTCCCGATCGACTAGCGGGGCCTACAATGAGCAGTTCTTC. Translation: CASSRSTSGAYNEQFF.

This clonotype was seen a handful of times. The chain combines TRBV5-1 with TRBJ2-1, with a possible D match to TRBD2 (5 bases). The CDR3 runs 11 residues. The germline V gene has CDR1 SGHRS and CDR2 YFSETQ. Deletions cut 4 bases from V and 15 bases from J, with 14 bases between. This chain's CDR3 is CASSGDERLFF. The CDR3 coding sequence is TGCGCCAGCAGCGGGGATGAGCGGTTGTTCTTC.

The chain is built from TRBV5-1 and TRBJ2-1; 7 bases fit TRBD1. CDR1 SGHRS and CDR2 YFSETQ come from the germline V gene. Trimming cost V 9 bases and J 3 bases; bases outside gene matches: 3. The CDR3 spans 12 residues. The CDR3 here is CATGQSYNEQFF. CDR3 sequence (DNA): TGCGCCACGGGACAGAGCTACAATGAGCAGTTCTTC.

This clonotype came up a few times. The CDR3 DNA reads as TGTGCCAGCAGCCCTCGGCGGACGGGGGGCTACACCTTC. Its protein is CASSPRRTGGYTF. J is TRBJ1-2 and V is TRBV11-3; D call uncertain. From germline, CDR1 is SGHNT and CDR2 YENEEA. The CDR3 is made up of 13 amino acids. The V end was cut by 5 bases, the J end by 8 bases, with 15 bases between.

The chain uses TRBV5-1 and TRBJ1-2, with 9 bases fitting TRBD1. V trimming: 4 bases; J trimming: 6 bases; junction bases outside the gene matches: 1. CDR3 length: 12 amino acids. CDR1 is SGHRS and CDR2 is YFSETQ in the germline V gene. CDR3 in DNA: TGCGCCAGCAGCCGGGACAGGGATGGCTACACCTTC. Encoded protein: CASSRDRDGYTF.

CDR3 sequence: CASSRGTTMNTEAFF. In DNA, the CDR3 is TGTGCCAGCAGTCGAGGGACGACTATGAACACTGAAGCTTTCTTT. The chain joins TRBV28 to TRBJ1-1; D is perhaps TRBD1 (5 bases). Per germline, CDR1 MDHEN and CDR2 SYDVKM. CDR3 length: 15 amino acids. V was shortened by 5 bases and J by 0 bases, with 13 bases between the two germline ends.

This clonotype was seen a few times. This CDR3 is CASSQRGAGTDTQYF. CDR3 sequence (DNA): TGCGCCAGCAGCCAAAGGGGCGCGGGTACAGATACGCAGTATTTT. The V call is TRBV5-1, the J call TRBJ2-3; D possibly uses TRBD1 or TRBD2 (5 bases each). In germline, CDR1 is SGHRS, CDR2 YFSETQ. There are 15 residues in the CDR3. Between the trimmed V and J ends, which lost 4 bases and 3 bases, there was a span of 15 bases.

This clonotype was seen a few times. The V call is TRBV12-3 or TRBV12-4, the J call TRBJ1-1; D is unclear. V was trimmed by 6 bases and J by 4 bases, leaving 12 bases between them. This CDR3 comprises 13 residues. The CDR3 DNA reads TGTGCCAGCAGCTCCGGAGTGATCACTGAAGCTTTCTTT. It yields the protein CASSSGVITEAFF.

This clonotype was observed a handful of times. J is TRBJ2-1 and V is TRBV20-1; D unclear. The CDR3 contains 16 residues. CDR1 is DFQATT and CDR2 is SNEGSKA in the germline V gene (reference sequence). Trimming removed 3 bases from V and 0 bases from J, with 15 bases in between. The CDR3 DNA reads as TGCAGTGCTAGGGCGATAGATTCGAGCTCCTACAATGAGCAGTTCTTC. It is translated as CSARAIDSSSYNEQFF.

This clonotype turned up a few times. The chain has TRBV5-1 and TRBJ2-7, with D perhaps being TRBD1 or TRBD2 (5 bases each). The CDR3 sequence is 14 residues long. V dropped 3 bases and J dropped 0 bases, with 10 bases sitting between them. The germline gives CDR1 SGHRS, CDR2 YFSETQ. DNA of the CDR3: TGCGCCAGCAGCTCCCGGGACGGCTCCTACGAGCAGTACTTC. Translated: CASSSRDGSYEQYF.

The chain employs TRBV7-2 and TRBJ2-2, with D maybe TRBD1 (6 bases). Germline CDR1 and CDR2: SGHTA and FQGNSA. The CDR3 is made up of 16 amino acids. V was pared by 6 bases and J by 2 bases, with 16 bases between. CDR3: CASRESGRGNTGELFF. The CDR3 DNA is TGTGCCAGCAGGGAGTCAGGCAGGGGTAACACCGGGGAGCTGTTTTTT.

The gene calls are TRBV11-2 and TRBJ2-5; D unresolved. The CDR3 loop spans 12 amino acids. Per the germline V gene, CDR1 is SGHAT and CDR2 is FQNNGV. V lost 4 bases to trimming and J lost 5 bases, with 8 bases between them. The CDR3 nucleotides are TGTGCCAGCAGCTCCCTCAGGGAGACCCAGTACTTC. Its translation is CASSSLRETQYF.

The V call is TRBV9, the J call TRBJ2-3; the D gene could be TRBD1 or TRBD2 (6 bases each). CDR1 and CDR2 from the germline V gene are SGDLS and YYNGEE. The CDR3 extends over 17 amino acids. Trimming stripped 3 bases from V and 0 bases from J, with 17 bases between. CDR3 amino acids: CASSDPRGQLSTDTQYF. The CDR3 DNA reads TGTGCCAGCAGCGACCCCCGGGGGCAGCTTAGCACAGATACGCAGTATTTT.

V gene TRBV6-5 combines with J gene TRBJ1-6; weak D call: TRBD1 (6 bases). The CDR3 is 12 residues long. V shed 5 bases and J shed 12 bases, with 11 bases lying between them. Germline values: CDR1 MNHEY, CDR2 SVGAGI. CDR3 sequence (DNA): TGTGCCAGCAGTGCGGGACAAGGACCCCTCCACTTT. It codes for CASSAGQGPLHF.

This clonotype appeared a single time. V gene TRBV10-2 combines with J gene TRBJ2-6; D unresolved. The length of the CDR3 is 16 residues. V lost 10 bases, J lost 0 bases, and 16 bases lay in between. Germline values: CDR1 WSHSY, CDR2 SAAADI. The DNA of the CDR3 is TGCGCCAACTACCCCTTGGTGGGCTCTGGGGCCAACGTCCTGACTTTC. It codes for CANYPLVGSGANVLTF.

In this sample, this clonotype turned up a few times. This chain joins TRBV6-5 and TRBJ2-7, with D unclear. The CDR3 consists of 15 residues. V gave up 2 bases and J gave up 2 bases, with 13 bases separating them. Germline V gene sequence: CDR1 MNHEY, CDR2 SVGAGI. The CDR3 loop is CASSYPGVGTYEQYF. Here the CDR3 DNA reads TGTGCCAGCAGTTACCCAGGAGTTGGAACCTACGAGCAGTACTTC.

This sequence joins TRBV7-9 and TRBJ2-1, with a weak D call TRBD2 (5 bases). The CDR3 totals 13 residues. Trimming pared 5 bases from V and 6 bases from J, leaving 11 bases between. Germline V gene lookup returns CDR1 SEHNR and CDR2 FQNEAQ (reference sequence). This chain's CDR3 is CASSRGPVNEQFF. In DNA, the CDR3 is TGTGCCAGCAGCCGAGGGCCCGTCAATGAGCAGTTCTTC.

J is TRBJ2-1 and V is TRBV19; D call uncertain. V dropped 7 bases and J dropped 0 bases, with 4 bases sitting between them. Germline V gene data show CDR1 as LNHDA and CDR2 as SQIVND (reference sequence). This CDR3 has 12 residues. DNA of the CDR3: TGTGCCAGTACCGACTCCTACAATGAGCAGTTCTTC. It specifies CASTDSYNEQFF.

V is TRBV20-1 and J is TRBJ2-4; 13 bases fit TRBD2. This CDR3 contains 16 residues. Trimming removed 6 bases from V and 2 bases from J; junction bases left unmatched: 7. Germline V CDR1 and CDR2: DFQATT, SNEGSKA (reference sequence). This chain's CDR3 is CSATGTSGVTKNIQYF. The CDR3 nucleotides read TGCAGTGCCACAGGGACTAGCGGGGTTACCAAAAACATTCAGTACTTC.

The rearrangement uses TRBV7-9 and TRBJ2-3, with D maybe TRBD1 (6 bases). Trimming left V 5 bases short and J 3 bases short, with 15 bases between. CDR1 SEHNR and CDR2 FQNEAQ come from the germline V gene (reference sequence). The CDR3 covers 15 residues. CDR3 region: CASSQGLGDTDTQYF. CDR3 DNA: TGTGCCAGCAGCCAGGGGTTGGGAGATACAGATACGCAGTATTTT.

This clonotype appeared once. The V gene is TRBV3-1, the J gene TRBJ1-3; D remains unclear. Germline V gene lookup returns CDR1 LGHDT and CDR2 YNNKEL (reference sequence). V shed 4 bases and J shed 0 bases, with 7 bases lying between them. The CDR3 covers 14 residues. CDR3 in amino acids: CASSRTHSGNTIYF. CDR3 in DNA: TGTGCCAGCAGCCGGACGCACTCTGGAAACACCATATATTTT. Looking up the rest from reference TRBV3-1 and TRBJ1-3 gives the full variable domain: DTAVSQTPKYLVTQMGNDKSIKCEQNLGHDTMYWYKQDSKKFLKIMFSYNNKELIINETVPNRFSPKSPDKAHLNLHINSLELGDSAVYFCASSRTHSGNTIYFGEGSWLTVV.

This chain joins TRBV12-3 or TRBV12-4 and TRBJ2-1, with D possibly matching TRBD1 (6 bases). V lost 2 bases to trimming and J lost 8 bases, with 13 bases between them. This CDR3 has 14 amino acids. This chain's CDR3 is CASSLPNRAHEQFF. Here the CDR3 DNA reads TGTGCCAGCAGTTTACCCAACAGGGCCCATGAGCAGTTCTTC.

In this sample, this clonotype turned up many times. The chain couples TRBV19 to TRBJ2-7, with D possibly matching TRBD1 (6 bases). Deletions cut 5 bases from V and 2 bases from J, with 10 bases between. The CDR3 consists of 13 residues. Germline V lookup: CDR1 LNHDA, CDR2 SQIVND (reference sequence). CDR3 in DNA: TGTGCCAGTAGTCCACAGGGAGCCTACGAGCAGTACTTC. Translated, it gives CASSPQGAYEQYF.

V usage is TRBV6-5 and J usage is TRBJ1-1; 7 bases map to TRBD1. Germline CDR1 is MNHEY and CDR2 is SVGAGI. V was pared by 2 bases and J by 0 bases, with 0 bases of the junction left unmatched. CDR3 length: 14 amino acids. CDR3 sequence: CASSYQGVNTEAFF. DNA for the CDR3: TGTGCCAGCAGTTACCAGGGGGTGAACACTGAAGCTTTCTTT.

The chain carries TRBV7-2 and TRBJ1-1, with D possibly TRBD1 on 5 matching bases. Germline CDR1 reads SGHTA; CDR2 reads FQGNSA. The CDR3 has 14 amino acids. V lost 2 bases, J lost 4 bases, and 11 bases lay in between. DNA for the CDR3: TGTGCCAGCAGCTTACAGGGCGCGGTCACTGAAGCTTTCTTT. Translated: CASSLQGAVTEAFF.

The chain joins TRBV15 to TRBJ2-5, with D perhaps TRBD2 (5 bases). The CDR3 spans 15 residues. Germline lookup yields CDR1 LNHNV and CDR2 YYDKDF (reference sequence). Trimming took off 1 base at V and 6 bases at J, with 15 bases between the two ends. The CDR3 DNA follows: TGTGCCACCAGCAGAGCGGGAAAGTCGGGCCAGACCCAGTACTTC. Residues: CATSRAGKSGQTQYF.

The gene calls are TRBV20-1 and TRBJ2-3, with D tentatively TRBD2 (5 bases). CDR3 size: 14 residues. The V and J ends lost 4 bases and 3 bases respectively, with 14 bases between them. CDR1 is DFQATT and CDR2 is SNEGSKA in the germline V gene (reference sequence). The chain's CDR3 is CSAKTNPGTDTQYF. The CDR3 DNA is TGCAGTGCTAAGACTAACCCTGGGACAGATACGCAGTATTTT.

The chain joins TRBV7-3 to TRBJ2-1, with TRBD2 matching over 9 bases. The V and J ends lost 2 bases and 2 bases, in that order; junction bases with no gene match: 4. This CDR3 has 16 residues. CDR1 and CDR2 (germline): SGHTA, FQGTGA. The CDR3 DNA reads TGTGCCAGCAGCTTAGGGGCTAGCGGGGCCTACAATGAGCAGTTCTTC. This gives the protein CASSLGASGAYNEQFF. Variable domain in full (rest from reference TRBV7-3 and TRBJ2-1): GAGVSQTPSNKVTEKGKYVELRCDPISGHTALYWYRQSLGQGPEFLIYFQGTGAADDSGLPNDRFFAVRPEGSVSTLKIQRTERGDSAVYLCASSLGASGAYNEQFFGPGTRLTVL.